This entry concerns a single T cell receptor (beta chain). The assay was immunoSEQ multiplex PCR, and TCRdb's table has in-frame clones only and misses some. The table shows about 89,000 clones, with nearly 80% occurring only once. This specimen belongs to a study of blood T cell repertoires in COVID-19. Across the study: Samples of COVID-19 (acute and convalescent) were obtained from the United States, Italy and Spain. PBMCs, B-cell-depleted T cells, or T cells were the source of the cDNA or gDNA that made up the material.

One Seattle source followed patients from active infection through their disease course. The receptor was derived from a man aged 70 or older with COVID-19, enrolled during active disease. What was sequenced was peripheral blood.

The CDR3 is CASSLIANTGELFF. CDR3 nucleotides: TGTGCCAGCAGCTTAATCGCGAACACCGGGGAGCTGTTTTTT. The rearrangement links TRBV7-9 to TRBJ2-2, with D hard to call. The germline CDR1 and CDR2 sequences are SEHNR and FQNEAQ (reference sequence). This CDR3 has 14 amino acids. Trimming took off 2 bases at V and 0 bases at J, with 4 bases between the two ends.